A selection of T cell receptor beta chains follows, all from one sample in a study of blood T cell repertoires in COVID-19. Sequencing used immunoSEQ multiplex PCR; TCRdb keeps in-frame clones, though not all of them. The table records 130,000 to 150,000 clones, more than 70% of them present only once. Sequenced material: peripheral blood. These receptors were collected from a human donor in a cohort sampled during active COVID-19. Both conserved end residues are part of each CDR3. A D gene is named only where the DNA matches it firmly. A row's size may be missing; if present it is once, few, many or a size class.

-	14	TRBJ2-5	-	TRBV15	TGTGCCACCAGCAGAGATCAGGGTCAAGAGACCCAGTACTTC	CATSRDQGQETQYF
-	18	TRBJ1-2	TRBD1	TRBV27	TGTGCCAGCAGTTTTTTTGGGACAGGCAAGTTAGCTAACTATGGCTACACCTTC	CASSFFGTGKLANYGYTF
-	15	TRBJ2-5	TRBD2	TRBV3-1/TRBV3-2	TGTGCCAGCAGCTCGGAAAGGACTAGCCACGGGACCCAGTACTTC	CASSSERTSHGTQYF
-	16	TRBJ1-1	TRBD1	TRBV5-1	TGCGCCAGCAGCTTGGGCGGGACAGGGTTCGACACTGAAGCTTTCTTT	CASSLGGTGFDTEAFF
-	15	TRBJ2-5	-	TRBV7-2	TGTGCCAGCAGCCCGGGACCGTCGGGAGTGGAGACCCAGTACTTC	CASSPGPSGVETQYF
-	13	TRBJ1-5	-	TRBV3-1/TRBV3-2	TGTGCCAGCAGCCAAGATCTCAATCAGCCCCAGCATTTT	CASSQDLNQPQHF
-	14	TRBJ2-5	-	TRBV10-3	TGTGCCATCAGTGAGCCCGACAGACAAGAGACCCAGTACTTC	CAISEPDRQETQYF
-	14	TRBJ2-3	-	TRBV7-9	TGTGCCAGCAGCTTAGCAGCCGCGGTAGATACGCAGTATTTT	CASSLAAAVDTQYF
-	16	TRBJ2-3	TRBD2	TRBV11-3	TGTGCCAGCAGCATGGAGCGGGGGGGCCCCCCAGATACGCAGTATTTT	CASSMERGGPPDTQYF
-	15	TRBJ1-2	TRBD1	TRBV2	TGTGCCAGCAAGGGACAGGGGGCGACGATAAGGGGCTACACCTTC	CASKGQGATIRGYTF
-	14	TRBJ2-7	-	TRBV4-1	TGCGCCAGCAGCCAAGAAAACAGGGATGACGAGCAGTACTTC	CASSQENRDDEQYF
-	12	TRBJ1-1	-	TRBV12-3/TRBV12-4	TGTGCCAGCAGTTTAGTTGGCACACAAGCTTTCTTT	CASSLVGTQAFF
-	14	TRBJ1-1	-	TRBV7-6	TGTGCCAGCAGCTCGACAATTATGAACACTGAAGCTTTCTTT	CASSSTIMNTEAFF
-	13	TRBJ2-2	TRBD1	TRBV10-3	TGTGCCATCATGCAGGGGGCGGCCGGGGAGCTGTTTTTT	CAIMQGAAGELFF
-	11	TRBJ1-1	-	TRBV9	TGTGCCAGCAGCGGACCAGGGGAAGCTTTCTTT	CASSGPGEAFF
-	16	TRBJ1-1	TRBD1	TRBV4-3	TGCGCCAGCAGCCAAGAGGTGGGCAGGGGGGACACTGAAGCTTTCTTT	CASSQEVGRGDTEAFF
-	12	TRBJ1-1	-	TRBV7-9	TGTGCCAGCAGCTCGGGGGGACCTGAAGCTTTCTTT	CASSSGGPEAFF
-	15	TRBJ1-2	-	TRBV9	TGTGCCAGCAGCCCGGATACTACGGGTCGCTATGGCTACACCTTC	CASSPDTTGRYGYTF
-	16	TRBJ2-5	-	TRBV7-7	TGTGCTAGCAGCTTACGTGCGGATTCGCTACCGGAGACCCAGTACTTC	CASSLRADSLPETQYF
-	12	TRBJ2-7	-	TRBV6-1	TGTGCCAGCAGTGAGCCAGCCTACGAGCAGTACTTC	CASSEPAYEQYF
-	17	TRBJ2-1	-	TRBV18	TGTGCCAGCTCACCGGGGCAGGCGAGAAGCTCCTACAATGAGCAGTTCTTC	CASSPGQARSSYNEQFF
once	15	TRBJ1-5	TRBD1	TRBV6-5	TGTGCCAGCAGTACCGGACAGGGGGGCAATCAGCCCCAGCATTTT	CASSTGQGGNQPQHF
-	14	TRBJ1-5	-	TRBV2	TGTGCCAGCAGTGAAAGGGCAGGGAATCAGCCCCAGCATTTT	CASSERAGNQPQHF
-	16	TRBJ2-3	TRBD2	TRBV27	TGTGCCAGCAGTAACATAGCGGGGGCCCGCACAGATACGCAGTATTTT	CASSNIAGARTDTQYF
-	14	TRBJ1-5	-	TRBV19	TGTGCCAGTAGTCCCCTGAGGGTGCGTCAGCCCCAGCATTTT	CASSPLRVRQPQHF
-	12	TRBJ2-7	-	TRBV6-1	TGTGCCAGCAGTGAAAGGGGCCACGAGCAGTACTTC	CASSERGHEQYF
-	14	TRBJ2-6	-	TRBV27	TGTGCCAGCAGAAGGGGGTCTGGGGCCAACGTCCTGACTTTC	CASRRGSGANVLTF
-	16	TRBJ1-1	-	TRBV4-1	TGCGCCAGCAGCCAACCGACAGGTGCCAAGGACACTGAAGCTTTCTTT	CASSQPTGAKDTEAFF
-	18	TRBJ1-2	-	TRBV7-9	TGTGCCAGCAGCTCCCTAGGCGGGACCTCTACGCCTATATATGGCTACACCTTC	CASSSLGGTSTPIYGYTF
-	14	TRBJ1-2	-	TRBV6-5	TGTGCCAGCAGTACCGGGGGGCGGCTCTATGGCTACACCTTC	CASSTGGRLYGYTF
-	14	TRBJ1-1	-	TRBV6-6	TGTGCCAGCAGTTATCCGGGAGCGAACACTGAAGCTTTCTTT	CASSYPGANTEAFF
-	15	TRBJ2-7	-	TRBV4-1	TGCGCCAGCAGCCAAATCGGCCTCCGGAGGAATAAGCAGTACTTC	CASSQIGLRRNKQYF
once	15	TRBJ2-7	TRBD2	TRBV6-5	TGTGCCAGCAGAAGGGGCGGGGGGCCATCCTACGAGCAGTACTTC	CASRRGGGPSYEQYF
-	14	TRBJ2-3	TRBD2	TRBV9	TGTGCCAGCAGCGTGGCGGGGGGCGGGGATACGCAGTATTTT	CASSVAGGGDTQYF
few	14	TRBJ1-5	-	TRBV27	TGTGCCAGCAGTTTAGGGACAAGCAATCAGCCCCAGCATTTT	CASSLGTSNQPQHF
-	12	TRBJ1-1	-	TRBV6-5	TGTGCCAGCCCTTGGAGGACCGTGTTAGCTTTCTTT	CASPWRTVLAFF
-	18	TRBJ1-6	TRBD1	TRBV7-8	TGTGCCAGCAGCTTAGAGACAGGGCTACTAAATTTGGAGTCACCCCTCCACTTT	CASSLETGLLNLESPLHF
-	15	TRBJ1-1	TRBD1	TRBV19	TGTGCCAGTAGTAGAGAGACAGGGGAACACTCTGAAGCTTTCTTT	CASSRETGEHSEAFF
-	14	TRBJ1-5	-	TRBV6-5	TGTGCCAGCAGAAAGACAGGCCGCAATCAGCCCCAGCATTTT	CASRKTGRNQPQHF
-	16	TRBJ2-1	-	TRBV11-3	TGTGCCAGCAGCTCGAGCGGACTAGGGGGATACAATGAGCAGTTCTTC	CASSSSGLGGYNEQFF
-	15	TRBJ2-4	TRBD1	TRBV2	TGTGCCAGCAGGGGGGACAGGGGGGAACAAAACATTCAGTACTTC	CASRGDRGEQNIQYF
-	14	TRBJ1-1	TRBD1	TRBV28	TGTGCCAGCAGTTTAGGACAGGGAGGGACTGAAGCTTTCTTT	CASSLGQGGTEAFF
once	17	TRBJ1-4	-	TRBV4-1	TGCGCCAGCAGCCACCCGGCACGGGGGGCAAGAGGTGAAAAACTGTTTTTT	CASSHPARGARGEKLFF
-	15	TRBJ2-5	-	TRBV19	TGTGCCAGTAGTATAAGGGCGGACAACCAAGAGACCCAGTACTTC	CASSIRADNQETQYF
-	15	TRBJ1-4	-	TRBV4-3	TGCGCCAGCAGCCAAACATTCGTCGCTAATGAAAAACTGTTTTTT	CASSQTFVANEKLFF
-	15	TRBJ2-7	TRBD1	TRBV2	TGTGCCAGCAGTGAATGGGGACAGGGAGTCTACGAGCAGTACTTC	CASSEWGQGVYEQYF
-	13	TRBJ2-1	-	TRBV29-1	TGCAGCGTTGGGGCGGGGCCTTACAATGAGCAGTTCTTC	CSVGAGPYNEQFF
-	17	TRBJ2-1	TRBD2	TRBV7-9	TGTGCCAGCAGCTTAGCAGAAGGACTAGCGGGGATATATGAGCAGTTCTTC	CASSLAEGLAGIYEQFF
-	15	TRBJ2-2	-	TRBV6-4	TGTGCCAGCAGTGACTACGGGGGGAACACCGGGGAGCTGTTTTTT	CASSDYGGNTGELFF
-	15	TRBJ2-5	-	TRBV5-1	TGCGCCAGCAGCTTGGGCATAGGACTTCAAGAGACCCAGTACTTC	CASSLGIGLQETQYF
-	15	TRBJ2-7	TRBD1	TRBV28	TGTGCCAGCAGACATACAGGGGGCGCAGGTCACGAGCAGTACTTC	CASRHTGGAGHEQYF
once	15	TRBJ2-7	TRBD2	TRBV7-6	TGTGCCAGCAGCTCAATTAGCGGGGGCCCCTACGAGCAGTACTTC	CASSSISGGPYEQYF
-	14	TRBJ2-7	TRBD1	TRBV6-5	TGTGCCAGCAGTATGACAGGGCTGCCCTACGAGCAGTACTTC	CASSMTGLPYEQYF